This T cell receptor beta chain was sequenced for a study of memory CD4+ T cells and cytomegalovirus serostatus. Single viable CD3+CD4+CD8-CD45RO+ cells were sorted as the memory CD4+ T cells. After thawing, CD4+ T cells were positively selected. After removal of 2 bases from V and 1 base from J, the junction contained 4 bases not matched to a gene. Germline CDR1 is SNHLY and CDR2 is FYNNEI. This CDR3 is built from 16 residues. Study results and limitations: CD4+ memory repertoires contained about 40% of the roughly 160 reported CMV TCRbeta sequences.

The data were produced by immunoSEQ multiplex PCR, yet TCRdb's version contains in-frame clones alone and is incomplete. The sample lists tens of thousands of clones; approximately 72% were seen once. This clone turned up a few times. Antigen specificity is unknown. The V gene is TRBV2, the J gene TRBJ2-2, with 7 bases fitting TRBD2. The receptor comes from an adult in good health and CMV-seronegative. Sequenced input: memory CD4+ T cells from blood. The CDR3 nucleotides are TGTGCCAGCAGTGAAATCAGCGGGGAGAACACCGGGGAGCTGTTTTTT. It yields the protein CASSEISGENTGELFF.